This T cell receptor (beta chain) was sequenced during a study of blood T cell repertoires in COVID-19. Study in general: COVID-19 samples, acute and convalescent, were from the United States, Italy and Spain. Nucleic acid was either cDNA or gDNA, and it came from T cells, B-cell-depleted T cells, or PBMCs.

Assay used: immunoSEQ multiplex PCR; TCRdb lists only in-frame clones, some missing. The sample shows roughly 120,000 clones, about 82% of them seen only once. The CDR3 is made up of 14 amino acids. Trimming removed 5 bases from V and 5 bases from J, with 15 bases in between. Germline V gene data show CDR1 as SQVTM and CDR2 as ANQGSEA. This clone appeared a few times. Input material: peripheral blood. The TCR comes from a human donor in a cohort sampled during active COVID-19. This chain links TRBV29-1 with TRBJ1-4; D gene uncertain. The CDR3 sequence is CSVCEGSGNEKLFF. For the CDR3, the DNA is TGCAGCGTTTGTGAAGGGTCGGGGAATGAAAAACTGTTTTTT.